This T cell receptor (beta chain) was sequenced during a study of blood T cell repertoires in COVID-19 (dated by TCRdb to the early 2020s). In terms of the full investigation: Samples from collaborators originated in the United States, Italy and Spain and spanned both the acute and convalescent phases of COVID-19. Where available, HLA class I and class II types were obtained from metadata supplied by the sample provider rather than from assay-based typing. The samples were drawn from the first 160 participants of the ongoing ImmuneRACE study and from over 950 subjects provided by 6 global collaborators. The material from the prospective study consisted of cDNA or gDNA derived from T cells, B-cell-depleted T cells, or PBMCs. The repertoires were released in a freely available public database intended as a resource for research on the immune response to SARS-CoV-2. The sample metadata nearly always contained a de-identified subject ID, COVID-19 status, age in years and sex. Deeply sampled blood TCRbeta repertoires from subjects exposed to, actively infected with, or recovered from COVID-19 were included in the dataset. Broader findings and caveats from the paper: The quantity of clinical and demographic metadata differed by source and by participant and was supplied without curation.

In the case of this clone: Its binding antigen is unknown. Base qualities are not at hand, and no much larger clone is one base apart.

In the prospective study, participants were about 18 to 100 years old, resided in about two dozen geographic areas of the United States, and were enrolled through a virtual design. In the prospective study, participants were assigned to cohorts based on the clinical history participants reported in a screening survey and a study questionnaire. For ImmuneRACE Cohort 3, a participant was defined as recovered based on two consecutive negative NP/OP PCR tests, clearance by a healthcare professional, or resolution of symptoms. In the prospective study, mobile phlebotomists collected whole blood, serum and a nasopharyngeal or oropharyngeal swab from each participant. Additional blood draws and questionnaires over a roughly two-month period could optionally be provided by prospective study participants. Prospective study blood samples were shipped either frozen or at room temperature before DNA extraction.

At the junction V is shortened by 4 bases and J by 1 base, with 17 bases in between. From its cysteine to its phenylalanine, the CDR3 spans 17 amino acids. The CDR3 DNA has 51 bases and is translated from base 1. Via the germline V gene (reference sequence), CDR1 is SEHNR and CDR2 FQNEAQ. TCRbeta CDR3 regions were amplified from genomic DNA using the immunoSEQ Assay, a bias-controlled multiplex PCR. The original pipeline was this. Nucleated cell counts per sample were estimated from amplification of reference gene primers within the assay. Sequence reads were collapsed and filtered to measure the absolute abundance of every unique TCRbeta CDR3 rearrangement. For each sample, productive Simpson clonality was calculated by taking the square root of Simpson's diversity index across productive rearrangements. TCRdb obtained this table from immuneACCESS and retained in-frame rearrangements with V and J assigned. These tables miss some clones; where compared with another copy, unresolved V genes account for less than half of the shortfall, and the remainder is unexplained. V and J calls and clone size are given by that table; D and trimming were obtained from the DNA. This sample comprises a few hundred thousand clones, roughly 87% of them detected only once. The ten largest make up about 1% of the sample.

Sample: PBMCs or T cells enriched from blood (not recorded which). This clonotype was obtained from a woman aged 30 to 39 who had recovered from COVID-19. The V and J genes are TRBV7-9 and TRBJ1-5; TRBD1 is a weak D gene call, 6 bases matching. The encoded CDR3 is CASSSTRGGESNQPQHF. The nucleotide sequence reads as follows: TGTGCCAGCAGCTCGACGCGGGGGGGCGAGAGCAATCAGCCCCAGCATTTT.